Given below is one TCR beta chain in context. The sample comes from a study of blood T cell repertoires in COVID-19. As originally analysed: How many nucleated cells were present was estimated from reference gene primer amplification. Profiling relied on immunoSEQ multiplex PCR, and the TCRdb table lists in-frame clones only, not all of them. The D gene and trimming were derived from the DNA, and the V and J assignments and clone size from that table. The sample lists about 72,000 clones, 86% occurring once. CDR1 is MDHEN, CDR2 SYDVKM, per germline. The trim removed 8 bases at V and 1 base at J, leaving 11 bases unmatched. The CDR3 is 17 amino acids.

This clonotype originated in a man aged 25 to 45 with acute or convalescent COVID-19. The rearrangement joins TRBV28 to TRBJ1-4; TRBD1 matches at 9 bases. Material for sequencing was peripheral blood. The CDR3, as DNA: TGTGCCAGCCTGGGACAGGGAGGGTCCCGAACTAATGAAAAACTGTTTTTT. This encodes CASLGQGGSRTNEKLFF.